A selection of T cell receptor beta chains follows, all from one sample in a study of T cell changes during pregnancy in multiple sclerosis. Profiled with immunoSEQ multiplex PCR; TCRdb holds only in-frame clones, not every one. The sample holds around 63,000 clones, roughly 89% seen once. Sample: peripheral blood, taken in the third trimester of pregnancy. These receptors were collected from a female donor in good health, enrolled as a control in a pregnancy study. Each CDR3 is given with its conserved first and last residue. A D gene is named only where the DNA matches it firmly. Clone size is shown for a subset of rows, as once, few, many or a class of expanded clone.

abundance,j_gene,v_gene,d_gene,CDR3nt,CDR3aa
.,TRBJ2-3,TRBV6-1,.,TGTGCCAGCAGTGAAAAGCCGGAAGGTTACAGTACGCAGTATTTT,CASSEKPEGYSTQYF
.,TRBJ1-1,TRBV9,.,TGTGCCAGCAGCCAAAAAGCGAACACTGAAGCTTTCTTT,CASSQKANTEAFF
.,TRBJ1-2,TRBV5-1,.,TGCGCCAGCAGCCCCCCTGCCGGGGTTGGTGGCTACACCTTC,CASSPPAGVGGYTF
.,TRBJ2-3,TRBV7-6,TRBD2,TGTGCCAGCAGCTTAGCAACTAGCGGGTACACAGATACGCAGTATTTT,CASSLATSGYTDTQYF
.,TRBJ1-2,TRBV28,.,TGTGCCAGCAGTTTATACGGCACTAGCTATGGCTACACCTTC,CASSLYGTSYGYTF
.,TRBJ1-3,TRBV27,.,TGTGCCAGCAGTTCAAACAGGGATGGAAACACCATATATTTT,CASSSNRDGNTIYF
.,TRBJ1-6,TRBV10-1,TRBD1,TGCGCCAGCAGTGAGTGGGCAGGGGGTAATTCACCCCTCCACTTT,CASSEWAGGNSPLHF
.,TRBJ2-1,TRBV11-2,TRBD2,TGTGCCAGCAGCCTGTGGGGTCCGGCCGGCGGGAGGGGTAATGAGCAGTTCTTC,CASSLWGPAGGRGNEQFF
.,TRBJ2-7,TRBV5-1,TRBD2,TGCGCCAGCGCCCGGGAGGACGGCAGGGTGGGCTACGAGCAGTACTTC,CASAREDGRVGYEQYF
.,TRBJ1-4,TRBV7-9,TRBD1,TGTGCCAGCTCTCGACAGGGGGAAAAACTGTTTTTT,CASSRQGEKLFF
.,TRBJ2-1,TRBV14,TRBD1,TGTGCCAGCAGCCAAGTTAGGGGGCTCTACAATGAGCAGTTCTTC,CASSQVRGLYNEQFF
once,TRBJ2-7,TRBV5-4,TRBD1,TGTGCCAGCAGGCTACGACAGGGTGGAGAGCAGTACTTC,CASRLRQGGEQYF
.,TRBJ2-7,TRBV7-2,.,TGTGCCAGCACCACACTATCGGCCCCAAGGGAGCAGTACTTC,CASTTLSAPREQYF
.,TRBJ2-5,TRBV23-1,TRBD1,TGCGCCAGCAGTCAGGTGGGCAGGGGGCCAAAAGAGACCCAGTACTTC,CASSQVGRGPKETQYF
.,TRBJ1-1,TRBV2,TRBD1,TGTGCCAGCAGTGGACAGGGGGGTTACACTGAAGCTTTCTTT,CASSGQGGYTEAFF
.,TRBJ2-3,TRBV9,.,TGTGCCAGCAGCGTATACCCCCTCCTTCCTGGTGCGACAGATACGCAGTATTTT,CASSVYPLLPGATDTQYF
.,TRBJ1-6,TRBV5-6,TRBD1,TGTGCCAGCAGCGTTGAGCAGGGGGTAAATTCACCCCTCCACTTT,CASSVEQGVNSPLHF
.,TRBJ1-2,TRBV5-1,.,TGCGCCAGCAGGCCCAGTTCCAACTATGGCTACACCTTC,CASRPSSNYGYTF
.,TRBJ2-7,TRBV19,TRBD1,TGTGCCAGTAGCACTGGGACAGGGATTTCCTACGAGCAGTACTTC,CASSTGTGISYEQYF
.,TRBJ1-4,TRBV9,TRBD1,TGTGCCAGCAGCGCTTCCCGACAGGGCATACGAAAACTGTTTTTT,CASSASRQGIRKLFF
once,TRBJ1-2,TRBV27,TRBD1,TGTGCCAGCAGCTCCCCGCAAGGACAGGGTGACTATGGCTACACCTTC,CASSSPQGQGDYGYTF
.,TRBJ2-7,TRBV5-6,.,TGTGCCAGCAGCGAACATATTCCGTCATTGGACGAGCAGTACTTC,CASSEHIPSLDEQYF
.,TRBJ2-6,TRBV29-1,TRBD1,TGCAGCGTTGAGACAGGGTCATACGTCCTGACTTTC,CSVETGSYVLTF
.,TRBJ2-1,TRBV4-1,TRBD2,TGCGCCAGCAGCCAAGAGACTAGCGGGAGGGCCCATGAGCAGTTCTTC,CASSQETSGRAHEQFF
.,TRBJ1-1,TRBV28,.,TGTGCCAGCAGTTTATGGAGGGAGAACACTGAAGCTTTCTTT,CASSLWRENTEAFF
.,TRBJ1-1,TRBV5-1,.,TGCGCCAGCAGGGGGAGTGGGACTGAAGCTTTCTTT,CASRGSGTEAFF